Listed below are T cell receptor beta chains from one sample, sequenced in a study of cytomegalovirus exposure and HLA in healthy donors. Here immunoSEQ multiplex PCR was the method, and the copy in TCRdb shows in-frame clones only, minus some. The table records about 100,000 clones, around 74% of them present only once. The sample taken for sequencing was PBMCs. The receptors were gathered from a man aged 40-50 years in good health and CMV-seropositive. The CDR3 runs from the conserved cysteine through the conserved F or W. A D gene is named only where the DNA matches it firmly. Clone size is given for some rows only: seen once, a few or many times, or a class if the clone is expanded.

TRBJ2-7,TRBD1,TRBV7-8,14,.,TGTGCCAGCAGCAACCGGGACAGGGTGCACGAGCAGTACTTC,CASSNRDRVHEQYF
TRBJ1-5,TRBD1,TRBV19,16,.,TGTGCCAGTAGTGTAACGGGACAGAGATACAATCAGCCCCAGCATTTT,CASSVTGQRYNQPQHF
TRBJ2-5,.,TRBV5-1,13,.,TGCGCCAGCAGCTTCGGTACCCAAGAGACCCAGTACTTC,CASSFGTQETQYF
TRBJ1-3,.,TRBV7-2,16,.,TGTGCCAGCAGCTTAGGAGCCCAAGAGTCCGGAAACACCATATATTTT,CASSLGAQESGNTIYF
TRBJ2-6,.,TRBV5-1,15,.,TGCGCCAGCAGCTTGGTCGGCTCTGGGGCCAACGTCCTGACTTTC,CASSLVGSGANVLTF
TRBJ1-1,.,TRBV5-6,16,.,TGTGCCAGCAGCTCGCTCTCGACAGGCGAGAGGACTGAAGCTTTCTTT,CASSSLSTGERTEAFF
TRBJ1-2,TRBD1,TRBV5-6,14,.,TGTGCCAGCAGCTGGGCAGGGGGAAACTATGGCTACACCTTC,CASSWAGGNYGYTF
TRBJ2-7,.,TRBV19,12,.,TGTGCCAGTAGTACCGCCGGGTACGAGCAGTACTTC,CASSTAGYEQYF
TRBJ1-1,TRBD1,TRBV5-6,14,once,TGTGCCAGCAGCCATCGGACAGGGGGCACTGAAGCTTTCTTT,CASSHRTGGTEAFF
TRBJ2-5,TRBD2,TRBV27,16,.,TGTGCCAGCAGTTTAGGTAGCGGGAGGGTCCAAGAGACCCAGTACTTC,CASSLGSGRVQETQYF
TRBJ2-7,TRBD2,TRBV5-4,15,.,TGTGCCAGCAGCTTGTCCGGACTAGCGGGATACGAGCAGTACTTC,CASSLSGLAGYEQYF
TRBJ2-1,.,TRBV9,16,.,TGTGCCAGCAGCGTAGGGAATAGCGCCCAATACAATGAGCAGTTCTTC,CASSVGNSAQYNEQFF
TRBJ2-7,TRBD2,TRBV7-9,15,.,TGTGCCAGCAGCTTAATTCCTAGCGGGAACTACGAGCAGTACTTC,CASSLIPSGNYEQYF
TRBJ1-2,.,TRBV7-2,13,.,TGTGCCAGCAGCTTGAGCAGGATCTATGGCTACACCTTC,CASSLSRIYGYTF
TRBJ2-1,TRBD2,TRBV6-5,13,.,TGTGCCAGCAGCCCCAAAAGCGGGAGTAAGCAGTTCTTC,CASSPKSGSKQFF
TRBJ1-5,.,TRBV19,17,.,TGTGCCAGTAGTATTTGGTCGGGGGGAGAGAGCAATCAGCCCCAGCATTTT,CASSIWSGGESNQPQHF
TRBJ1-3,TRBD1,TRBV5-1,16,.,TGCGCCAGCAGCTCTACAGGGGCTCACTCTGGAAACACCATATATTTT,CASSSTGAHSGNTIYF
TRBJ1-1,.,TRBV18,12,.,TGTGCCAGCTCACGACCGCAGGGAAAAGCTTTCTTT,CASSRPQGKAFF
TRBJ2-7,.,TRBV13,12,.,TGTGCCAGCAGCCCTGACACCTACGAGCAGTACTTC,CASSPDTYEQYF
TRBJ2-5,TRBD2,TRBV12-5,15,few,TGTGCTAGTGGTTTTGGAGCGGGGGGGCACGAGACCCAGTACTTC,CASGFGAGGHETQYF
TRBJ1-2,.,TRBV6-1,15,.,TGTGCCAGCAGTGAAGGAGGGGGGGGAATCTATGGCTACACCTTC,CASSEGGGGIYGYTF
TRBJ1-2,.,TRBV27,12,.,TGTGCCAGCAGTGGGGGCTCCTATGGCTACACCTTC,CASSGGSYGYTF
TRBJ1-1,TRBD1,TRBV5-1,14,.,TGCGCCAGCAGCGCGACAGGGCCGACTTCCAGAGCTTTCTTT,CASSATGPTSRAFF
TRBJ2-5,.,TRBV11-2,15,few,TGTGCCAGCAGCCGCGGGGACGGACCAGGAGAGACCCAGTACTTC,CASSRGDGPGETQYF
TRBJ1-1,.,TRBV29-1,15,.,TGCAGCGTTGGAGGGGCGGACAGAAACCCCACTGAAGCTTTCTTT,CSVGGADRNPTEAFF
TRBJ2-1,TRBD2,TRBV28,14,.,TGTGCCAGCAGCCCCGGGACTAGCATCAGGGAGCAGTTCTTC,CASSPGTSIREQFF
TRBJ2-3,TRBD1,TRBV6-1,20,.,TGTGCCAGCAGTGTAGAACGGCCCCGGGACAGGACTTCTAGCACAGATACGCAGTATTTT,CASSVERPRDRTSSTDTQYF
TRBJ1-3,.,TRBV7-6,15,.,TGTGCCAGCAGGGCAGGCACGTACTCTGGAAACACCATATATTTT,CASRAGTYSGNTIYF
TRBJ2-5,.,TRBV5-4,12,.,TGTGCCAGCAGCCTGTACCAAGAGACCCAGTACTTC,CASSLYQETQYF
TRBJ1-6,.,TRBV5-6,16,.,TGTGCCAGCAGCCCTTCGGGGGGGCTGGTTAATTCACCCCTCCACTTT,CASSPSGGLVNSPLHF
TRBJ2-3,.,TRBV27,14,.,TGTGCCAGCAGTTTAACGGGGGATAAAGATACGCAGTATTTT,CASSLTGDKDTQYF
TRBJ2-5,TRBD2,TRBV18,16,.,TGTGCCAGCTCACGTAGCGGGAGGGCCCGGGAGGAGACCCAGTACTTC,CASSRSGRAREETQYF
TRBJ1-4,TRBD1,TRBV18,15,few,TGTGCCAGCTCACCGGAGGAGGGGACAGTTGAAAAACTGTTTTTT,CASSPEEGTVEKLFF
TRBJ1-2,.,TRBV28,12,.,TGTGCCAGCACAGCGGGGGGTAGAGGCTACACCTTC,CASTAGGRGYTF
TRBJ2-2,.,TRBV19,13,.,TGTGCCAGTAGTATCGGCGGATTCGGGGAGCTGTTTTTT,CASSIGGFGELFF
TRBJ2-1,.,TRBV2,14,.,TGTGCCAGCAGTGTGACCAGGGTCTTCAATGAGCAGTTCTTC,CASSVTRVFNEQFF
TRBJ1-4,.,TRBV27,13,few,TGTGCCAGCAAGGGGCTGACTAATGAAAAACTGTTTTTT,CASKGLTNEKLFF
TRBJ1-4,TRBD1,TRBV5-1,15,.,TGCGCCAGCAGCTTGGGACAGGGGGCCGGTGAAAAACTGTTTTTT,CASSLGQGAGEKLFF
TRBJ2-5,.,TRBV16,15,.,TGTGCCAGCAGCCAAGCGCCAGGGTATGGGGAGACCCAGTACTTC,CASSQAPGYGETQYF
TRBJ2-2,TRBD2,TRBV9,14,.,TGTGCCAGCAGCGCCGGGGGGGACACCGGGGAGCTGTTTTTT,CASSAGGDTGELFF
TRBJ2-2,.,TRBV28,13,few,TGTGCCAGCAGTCACCGCGGGACCGGGGAGCTGTTTTTT,CASSHRGTGELFF
TRBJ2-5,.,TRBV11-2,16,.,TGTGCCAGCAGCTTCCGACAGCGGGTCCTTGCCGAGACCCAGTACTTC,CASSFRQRVLAETQYF
TRBJ2-7,TRBD2,TRBV7-8,15,once,TGTGCCAGCAGCTTAGCGGGCGGGAGCTCCTACGAGCAGTACTTC,CASSLAGGSSYEQYF
TRBJ2-5,TRBD2,TRBV5-1,15,.,TGCGCCAGCGGGTTAGCGGGAGTTGGGAAAGAGACCCAGTACTTC,CASGLAGVGKETQYF
TRBJ1-2,TRBD1,TRBV4-3,16,.,TGCGCCAGCAGCCAAGATTTTCAGGGGGCAGGGAATGGCTACACCTTC,CASSQDFQGAGNGYTF
TRBJ1-4,.,TRBV2,12,few,TGTGCCAGCACCCTACTGAGGGAAAAACTGTTTTTT,CASTLLREKLFF
TRBJ1-1,.,TRBV7-3,12,once,TGTGCCAGCAGCTACATGAACACTGAAGCTTTCTTT,CASSYMNTEAFF
TRBJ2-2,TRBD2,TRBV6-4,16,.,TGTGCCAGCAGTGACTTAGGGACTACGAACACCGGGGAGCTGTTTTTT,CASSDLGTTNTGELFF
TRBJ1-2,.,TRBV11-2,14,.,TGTGCCAGCAGCTTTTCCCTGGACAGTTATGGCTACACCTTC,CASSFSLDSYGYTF
TRBJ2-7,TRBD1,TRBV5-5,13,.,TGTGCCAGCAGCCTTAGGGGGCTGTACGAGCAGTACTTC,CASSLRGLYEQYF
TRBJ2-1,.,TRBV4-2,15,.,TGTGCCAGCAGCCAAGAACTTGTCGGGTCCACAAGTCAGTTCTTC,CASSQELVGSTSQFF